These 18 T cell receptor beta chains share one sample of origin, sequenced in a study of cytomegalovirus exposure and HLA in healthy donors listed by TCRdb under 2017. The library was generated by the immunoSEQ multiplex PCR assay. For the multiplex PCR, a mixture combining 60 forward primers for TCR Vbeta segments and 13 reverse primers for TCR Jbeta segments was used. TCRdb re-hosts the immuneACCESS table, in-frame sequences only. Its copies lack some clones; in the studies checked, an unresolved V gene accounts for under half of them, and the cause for the rest is not known. In all, the sample holds fewer than 200,000 clones, and around 72% of those were seen once. The ten largest clones represent approximately 1.5% of the sample. The sample comprised PBMCs. The receptors shown here come from a man aged 50-60 years in good health and CMV-seronegative.

The gene calls are TRBV11-3 and TRBJ2-2; 7 nucleotides align to TRBD2. The CDR3 consists of 16 residues. Germline CDR1 reads SGHNT; CDR2 reads YENEEA. The J segment lost 6 bases and the V segment lost 3 bases, leaving 10 bases of the junction unmatched. As DNA, the CDR3 is TGTGCCAGCAGCTTTGAGGGACTGGGAGGGTCCGGGGAGCTGTTTTTT. Translated: CASSFEGLGGSGELFF.

The chain employs TRBV6-6 and TRBJ2-3, with 10 bases that match TRBD2. V lost 5 bases, J lost 1 base, and 6 bases stayed unmatched. The CDR3 has 16 amino acids. Germline CDR1 is MNHNY and CDR2 is SVGAGI (reference sequence). The DNA for the CDR3 is TGTGCCAGCAGTCTCCGGACTAGCGGTGGCACAGATACGCAGTATTTT. As protein: CASSLRTSGGTDTQYF.

There are a few counts of this clone. The chain joins TRBV11-2 to TRBJ2-3; D possibly corresponds to TRBD2 (5 bases). The CDR3 is 15 amino acids. Deletions cut 1 base from V and 4 bases from J, with 12 bases between. Germline-derived CDR1 and CDR2 are SGHAT and FQNNGV. This CDR3 reads CASSLVSGKADTQYF. As DNA, the CDR3 is TGTGCCAGCAGCTTAGTTTCGGGGAAGGCAGATACGCAGTATTTT.

Points on this clone: This sample also contains other DNA sequences that code for the same CDR3. The genes are TRBV28 and TRBJ1-2; D remains ambiguous. The CDR3 is 11 residues long. Trimming removed 5 bases at V and 4 bases at J, with 5 bases between. Per the germline V gene, CDR1 is MDHEN and CDR2 is SYDVKM. This CDR3 is CASSGSYGYTF. The CDR3 nucleotides are TGTGCCAGCAGTGGTAGCTATGGCTACACCTTC.

The J gene is TRBJ2-1, the V gene TRBV5-1, with D possibly matching TRBD2 (7 bases). The CDR3 is 16 amino acids. CDR1 is SGHRS, CDR2 YFSETQ, per germline. With 4 bases removed from V and 2 bases from J, the gap between germline ends came to 16 bases. The CDR3 DNA reads as TGCGCCAGCAGCCCTTTAGAGGGGGGGCCCTACAATGAGCAGTTCTTC. It translates to CASSPLEGGPYNEQFF. The full variable domain, with the rest looked up from reference TRBV5-1 and TRBJ2-1, is KAGVTQTPRYLIKTRGQQVTLSCSPISGHRSVSWYQQTPGQGLQFLFEYFSETQRNKGNFPGRFSGRQFSNSRSEMNVSTLELGDSALYLCASSPLEGGPYNEQFFGPGTRLTVL.

The chain recombines TRBV6-1 with TRBJ2-3; 9 bases are shared with TRBD1. The CDR3 is 13 amino acids. With 5 bases clipped from V and 7 bases from J, the junction kept 4 bases outside the gene matches. The germline V gene has CDR1 MNHNS and CDR2 SASEGT. The CDR3 nucleotides read TGTGCCAGCAGTTGGACAGGGGTGAATACGCAGTATTTT. Translated: CASSWTGVNTQYF.

The chain carries TRBV6-5 and TRBJ1-1; 8 bases match TRBD1. CDR3 length equals 14 residues. Trimming took 5 bases from V and 8 from J; bases not matched to a gene: 10. Per germline, CDR1 MNHEY and CDR2 SVGAGI. CDR3 nucleotides: TGTGCCAGCAGTGAGGGACAGGACGCCAGGGAAGCTTTCTTT. It specifies CASSEGQDAREAFF.

The chain links TRBV7-2 to TRBJ2-3; no definite D call. Trimming took off 5 bases at V and 6 bases at J, with 12 bases between the two ends. The CDR3 has 13 amino acids. Germline V gene sequence: CDR1 SGHTA, CDR2 FQGNSA. CDR3 sequence: CASSPLITDTQYF. In nucleotides, the CDR3 is TGTGCCAGCAGCCCCCTAATTACGGATACGCAGTATTTT.

The V gene is TRBV5-1, the J gene TRBJ2-3, with D possibly TRBD1 on 6 matching bases. From germline, CDR1 is SGHRS and CDR2 YFSETQ. The CDR3 is made up of 12 amino acids. The V end was cut by 7 bases, the J end by 6 bases, with 12 bases between. The CDR3 protein is CASGQTDDTQYF. Written as DNA, the CDR3 is TGCGCCAGCGGACAGACAGACGATACGCAGTATTTT.

The rearrangement links TRBV18 to TRBJ1-6; 9 nucleotides align to TRBD1. V lost 5 bases, J lost 7 bases, and 3 bases stayed unmatched. This CDR3 has 14 amino acids. Germline CDR1 and CDR2: KGHSH and LQKENI. The CDR3 DNA follows: TGTGCCAGCTCAGGACAGGGGAGCAATTCACCCCTCCACTTT. This translates into CASSGQGSNSPLHF.

The chain is built from TRBV15 and TRBJ2-7, with 7 nucleotides matching TRBD1. Germline lookup yields CDR1 LNHNV and CDR2 YYDKDF (reference sequence). V shed 0 bases, J shed 10 bases, and the junction held 6 bases outside the gene matches. This CDR3 contains 13 residues. In DNA, the CDR3 is TGTGCCACCAGCAGAGACCTTCAGGGGGACCAGTACTTC. Translation: CATSRDLQGDQYF.

The chain is built from TRBV5-6 and TRBJ1-3; possible D gene TRBD1, 6 bases. The germline V gene encodes CDR1 SGHDT and CDR2 YYEEEE. This CDR3 has 15 amino acids. The germline V and J ends were trimmed by 1 base and 4 bases, with 12 bases remaining between them. This CDR3 reads CASSLPGEGGNTIYF. The CDR3 bases are TGTGCCAGCAGCTTGCCAGGGGAAGGAGGAAACACCATATATTTT.

The chain is built from TRBV11-2 and TRBJ1-2; D gene unclear. V was cut by 0 bases and J by 3 bases, with 14 bases left in between. The CDR3 covers 16 residues. Germline lookup yields CDR1 SGHAT and CDR2 FQNNGV. The CDR3 protein is CASSLDRLRGDYGYTF. CDR3 nucleotides: TGTGCCAGCAGCTTAGACCGGCTCCGGGGAGACTATGGCTACACCTTC.

The V call is TRBV5-1, the J call TRBJ2-1; 10 bases are a match to TRBD1. The CDR3 is made up of 14 amino acids. The junction had 5 bases not matched to a gene; V was cut back by 3 bases and J by 8 bases. Germline V gene lookup returns CDR1 SGHRS and CDR2 YFSETQ. CDR3 loop: CASSSRTGGYEQFF. The CDR3 nucleotides read TGCGCCAGCAGCTCGCGGACAGGGGGATATGAGCAGTTCTTC.

The chain has TRBV10-2 and TRBJ2-2, with TRBD1 matching over 11 bases. J lost 5 bases, V lost 6 bases, and 8 bases had no gene match. The germline V gene encodes CDR1 WSHSY and CDR2 SAAADI. This CDR3 contains 16 residues. Here the CDR3 reads CASRSPGQGVTGELFF. DNA for the CDR3: TGCGCCAGCAGATCACCGGGACAGGGGGTGACCGGGGAGCTGTTTTTT.

Worth noting for this clone: The junction and the germline gene differ at one end; a read error may be behind it. The chain has TRBV9 and TRBJ2-1; 7 nucleotides align to TRBD2. This CDR3 region has 17 residues. CDR1 is SGDLS and CDR2 is YYNGEE in the germline V gene. CDR3 in amino acids: CASSVAQSGLPYIEQFF. DNA of the CDR3: TGTGCCAGCAGCGTAGCCCAATCGGGACTACCATACATTGAGCAGTTCTTC.

The CDR3 spells CASSPGTGASGANVLTF. As DNA, the CDR3 is TGTGCCAGCAGCCCTGGGACAGGGGCCTCTGGGGCCAACGTCCTGACTTTC. The J gene is TRBJ2-6, the V gene TRBV5-5, with 10 bases identical to TRBD1. Germline V CDR1 and CDR2: SGHKS, YYEKEE (reference sequence). V gave up 4 bases and J gave up 0 bases; unmatched junction bases: 4. The CDR3 is made up of 17 amino acids.

The rearrangement links TRBV19 to TRBJ1-4, with D uncertain. The CDR3 sequence is 14 residues long. V shed 7 bases and J shed 0 bases, with 9 bases lying between them. Germline V gene sequence: CDR1 LNHDA, CDR2 SQIVND (reference sequence). CDR3 loop: CASKEVATNEKLFF. CDR3 bases: TGTGCCAGTAAAGAGGTGGCAACTAATGAAAAACTGTTTTTT.